This T cell receptor beta chain was found in a study of blood T cell repertoires in COVID-19. Across the study: Nucleic acid was either cDNA or gDNA, and it came from T cells, B-cell-depleted T cells, or PBMCs.

CDR3 length equals 12 residues. V dropped 4 bases and J dropped 10 bases, with 13 bases sitting between them. Germline-derived CDR1 and CDR2 are ENHRY and SYGVKD. The participants were between about 18 and 100 years old and came from some 23 US areas. TCRdb keeps only in-frame clones here, not all; method: immunoSEQ multiplex PCR. The table includes about 400,000 clones, 88% detected once. This TCR was sampled from a woman in her thirties or forties with acute COVID-19. Sequencing was done on a sample of PBMCs or T cells enriched from blood (not recorded which). V gene TRBV10-3 combines with J gene TRBJ1-1, with unresolved D. CDR3 region: CAISAEDLAAFF. CDR3 nucleotide sequence: TGTGCCATCAGTGCTGAAGATTTGGCAGCTTTCTTT.